Following are 20 T cell receptor beta chains from one sample sequenced in a study of blood T cell repertoires in COVID-19. TCRdb's copy holds only in-frame clones and misses some; the assay was immunoSEQ multiplex PCR. The sample has 400,000 to 450,000 clones; about 88% are singletons. The sequenced sample consisted of peripheral blood. These receptors were collected from a middle-aged woman with COVID-19, enrolled during active disease.

J is TRBJ2-1 and V is TRBV5-1; tentatively, D is TRBD2 (6 bases). The V end lost 0 bases, the J end lost 6 bases, and 13 bases lay between the germline ends. CDR3 length: 15 amino acids. The germline CDR1 and CDR2 sequences are SGHRS and YFSETQ. CDR3 residues: CASSLVAEGRNEQFF. CDR3 sequence (DNA): TGCGCCAGCAGCTTGGTAGCGGAGGGGCGCAATGAGCAGTTCTTC.

The chain joins TRBV4-2 to TRBJ1-4; D might be TRBD1 (6 bases). This CDR3 is 16 amino acids long. V was clipped by 0 bases and J by 8 bases, with 16 bases between them. Germline V gene sequence: CDR1 LGHNA, CDR2 YNFKEQ. The CDR3 here is CASSQDLYRVGEKLFF. The CDR3 region has the DNA TGTGCCAGCAGCCAAGATTTGTACAGGGTTGGAGAAAAACTGTTTTTT.

The chain couples TRBV5-1 to TRBJ2-5, with D tentatively TRBD1 (6 bases). Looked up from germline, CDR1 is SGHRS and CDR2 is YFSETQ. The CDR3 covers 16 residues. V lost 0 bases and J 2 bases, leaving 14 bases between the germline ends. This CDR3 reads CASSLVQGSLQETQYF. The CDR3 bases are TGCGCCAGCAGCTTGGTACAGGGTAGCTTGCAAGAGACCCAGTACTTC.

The V and J genes are TRBV5-1 and TRBJ2-3; D remains unclear. V dropped 2 bases and J dropped 0 bases, with 4 bases sitting between them. CDR1 is SGHRS, CDR2 YFSETQ, per germline. The CDR3 has 13 residues. CDR3 nucleotide sequence: TGCGCCAGCAGCTTCCCTAGCACAGATACGCAGTATTTT. It translates to CASSFPSTDTQYF.

The V gene is TRBV19, the J gene TRBJ1-5, with TRBD1 as a possible D gene (5 bases). The V end lost 4 bases, the J end lost 6 bases, and 22 bases lay between the germline ends. Germline V gene lookup returns CDR1 LNHDA and CDR2 SQIVND (reference sequence). The CDR3 runs to 17 residues. The CDR3: CASSTQLAGGAGQPQHF. The DNA of the CDR3 is TGTGCCAGTAGTACGCAACTAGCGGGAGGGGCGGGTCAGCCCCAGCATTTT.

This chain links TRBV6-5 with TRBJ2-1; 7 bases fit TRBD2. The CDR3 has 13 residues. Germline values: CDR1 MNHEY, CDR2 SVGAGI. The V and J ends lost 10 bases and 8 bases, in that order; junction bases with no gene match: 11. The CDR3 protein is CATRGLDWHEQFF. Written as DNA, the CDR3 is TGTGCCACCCGAGGACTAGATTGGCATGAGCAGTTCTTC.

The chain carries TRBV19 and TRBJ2-2; TRBD1 agrees at 10 bases. The CDR3 has 17 residues. CDR1 is LNHDA, CDR2 SQIVND, per germline (reference sequence). V dropped 2 bases and J dropped 6; count of bases not matched to a gene: 9. The CDR3 is CASSIKGQGLVAGELFF. The CDR3 coding sequence is TGTGCCAGTAGTATAAAGGGACAGGGGCTCGTTGCCGGGGAGCTGTTTTTT.

The chain links TRBV28 to TRBJ1-4, with TRBD1 as a possible D gene (6 bases). This CDR3 region has 14 residues. Deletions cut 8 bases from V and 8 bases from J, with 18 bases between. Germline-derived CDR1 and CDR2 are MDHEN and SYDVKM. The CDR3 coding sequence is TGTGCCAGCCTTCCAGGGGCCTTTGAAGAAAAACTGTTTTTT. It specifies CASLPGAFEEKLFF.

The gene calls are TRBV19 and TRBJ1-2; D gene ambiguous. Germline assignment: CDR1 LNHDA and CDR2 SQIVND (reference sequence). V shed 3 bases and J shed 0 bases, with 11 bases lying between them. The CDR3 loop spans 15 amino acids. CDR3 in amino acids: CASSIEGRSNYGYTF. In nucleotides, the CDR3 is TGTGCCAGTAGTATTGAGGGAAGGTCTAACTATGGCTACACCTTC.

With respect to this clone: Other DNA sequences of this sample code for an identical CDR3. The rearrangement joins TRBV5-1 to TRBJ2-7, with D perhaps TRBD2 (5 bases). The germline gives CDR1 SGHRS, CDR2 YFSETQ. The CDR3 consists of 11 residues. V was clipped by 0 bases and J by 7 bases, with 5 bases between them. The CDR3 sequence is CASSLGGEQYF. The DNA of the CDR3 is TGCGCCAGCAGCTTGGGAGGGGAGCAGTACTTC.

This clone showed up just once. The V and J genes are TRBV5-1 and TRBJ1-1; 7 bases agree with TRBD1. V lost 4 bases and J lost 5; bases outside the gene matches: 14. The CDR3 has 16 amino acids. The germline V gene has CDR1 SGHRS and CDR2 YFSETQ. CDR3 coding DNA: TGCGCCAGCAGCCCCCGACAGGGCCCCCGAGGGACTGAAGCTTTCTTT. Residues: CASSPRQGPRGTEAFF. Together with reference TRBV5-1 and TRBJ1-1, the CDR3 gives the full variable domain: KAGVTQTPRYLIKTRGQQVTLSCSPISGHRSVSWYQQTPGQGLQFLFEYFSETQRNKGNFPGRFSGRQFSNSRSEMNVSTLELGDSALYLCASSPRQGPRGTEAFFGQGTRLTVV.

The V and J genes are TRBV18 and TRBJ1-6, with D tentatively TRBD1 (6 bases). The germline CDR1 and CDR2 sequences are KGHSH and LQKENI. V lost 3 bases, J lost 8 bases, and 11 bases lay in between. This CDR3 has 14 residues. CDR3 residues: CASSPEGGDSPLHF. Here the CDR3 DNA reads TGTGCCAGCTCACCGGAGGGGGGGGATTCACCCCTCCACTTT.

This sequence joins TRBV19 and TRBJ2-7, with TRBD2 as a possible D gene (6 bases). The CDR3 runs 15 residues. Trimming pared 5 bases from V and 7 bases from J, leaving 21 bases between. Germline loops: CDR1 LNHDA, CDR2 SQIVND (reference sequence). CDR3 residues: CASSSPGTPAQEQYF. CDR3 sequence (DNA): TGTGCCAGTAGTTCCCCCGGGACTCCTGCTCAGGAGCAGTACTTC.

This clone was detected once. The J gene is TRBJ1-4, the V gene TRBV6-1; TRBD1 matches 9 bases. The CDR3 has 19 amino acids. V lost 4 bases to trimming and J lost 2 bases; unmatched junction nucleotides: 14. The V gene's germline CDR1 is MNHNS and CDR2 SASEGT. CDR3 DNA: TGTGCCAGCAGTGCCGACCCCGGGACAGGGTTATTTACTAATGAAAAACTGTTTTTT. Translation: CASSADPGTGLFTNEKLFF.

Here the CDR3 reads CATSREGGFGFF. The CDR3 DNA is TGTGCCACCAGCAGAGAGGGAGGATTCGGGTTCTTC. The rearrangement links TRBV15 to TRBJ2-1; possible D gene TRBD2, 6 bases. Germline V gene data show CDR1 as LNHNV and CDR2 as YYDKDF (reference sequence). The CDR3 extends over 12 amino acids. V lost 0 bases, J lost 15 bases, and 12 bases lay in between.

The rearrangement uses TRBV19 and TRBJ2-1; D is perhaps TRBD1 (6 bases). V was clipped by 5 bases and J by 2 bases, with 16 bases between them. CDR1 is LNHDA, CDR2 SQIVND, per germline (reference sequence). This CDR3 spans 16 amino acids. In DNA form, the CDR3 reads TGTGCCAGTAGTTTGCCGGGACAATATGCCTACAATGAGCAGTTCTTC. This translates into CASSLPGQYAYNEQFF.

V gene TRBV6-6 combines with J gene TRBJ2-1; D remains ambiguous. Trimming took off 6 bases at V and 0 bases at J, with 12 bases between the two ends. CDR1 MNHNY and CDR2 SVGAGI come from the germline V gene (reference sequence). CDR3 length: 15 amino acids. This chain's CDR3 is CASRSYLSSYNEQFF. The CDR3 DNA follows: TGTGCCAGCAGGTCCTACCTGAGCTCCTACAATGAGCAGTTCTTC.

With respect to this clone: The identical CDR3 is also encoded by other nucleotide sequences in the sample. The CDR3 loop is CASSLDGSTDTQYF. The CDR3 DNA is TGCGCCAGCAGCCTAGACGGGAGCACAGATACGCAGTATTTT. The J gene is TRBJ2-3, the V gene TRBV5-1; D unclear. Germline V gene data show CDR1 as SGHRS and CDR2 as YFSETQ. The V and J ends lost 4 bases and 0 bases respectively, with 9 bases between them. The length of the CDR3 is 14 residues. Full variable domain (missing parts from reference TRBV5-1 and TRBJ2-3): KAGVTQTPRYLIKTRGQQVTLSCSPISGHRSVSWYQQTPGQGLQFLFEYFSETQRNKGNFPGRFSGRQFSNSRSEMNVSTLELGDSALYLCASSLDGSTDTQYFGPGTRLTVL.

The chain links TRBV18 to TRBJ2-1; 7 bases agree with TRBD1. CDR3 size: 14 residues. After removal of 4 bases from V and 3 bases from J, the junction contained 3 bases not matched to a gene. The germline V gene encodes CDR1 KGHSH and CDR2 LQKENI. The DNA for the CDR3 is TGTGCCAGCTCACTCAACAGGGGCTACAATGAGCAGTTCTTC. Translating it yields CASSLNRGYNEQFF.

This clone was counted only a few times. The chain links TRBV5-1 to TRBJ1-1; TRBD1 aligns across 8 bases. V trimming: 7 bases; J trimming: 4 bases; junction bases outside the gene matches: 6. This CDR3 has 13 amino acids. Germline V CDR1 and CDR2: SGHRS, YFSETQ. The CDR3 is CASATGAITEAFF. The CDR3 nucleotides are TGCGCCAGCGCGACAGGGGCCATCACTGAAGCTTTCTTT.